The rows below give T cell receptor beta chains drawn from one sample of a study of OX40 agonist ivuxolimab in advanced cancers. Only in-frame clones appear in the TCRdb table, and some are missing; sequencing was by immunoSEQ multiplex PCR. This table has 40,000 or so clones, about 78% appearing once. The material was CD4+ or CD8+ T cells sorted from blood, obtained in a trial of the OX40 agonist ivuxolimab. These receptors were taken from an adult with an advanced solid tumor such as melanoma, head and neck, liver or kidney cancer. Each CDR3 is given with its conserved first and last residue. The order of the fields is J gene, D gene, clone size, V gene, CDR3 DNA, CDR3 protein. A D gene is named only where the DNA matches it firmly. Clone size is not always given. Where it is, it says once, few, many or a class for expanded clones.

>TRBJ2-1|TRBD2|NA|TRBV4-3
TGCGCCAGCAGCCAAGAAAGTGCTAGCGGGACCCTCTCCTACAATGAGCAGTTCTTC
CASSQESASGTLSYNEQFF
>TRBJ2-5|NA|NA|TRBV7-2
TGTGCCAGCAGCTTAGACCTAAACGCGGGCCAGTACTTC
CASSLDLNAGQYF
>TRBJ2-7|TRBD2|NA|TRBV27
TGTGCCAGCAGTCCCCAAACTAGCGGGGGCCCTAGGGAGCAGTACTTC
CASSPQTSGGPREQYF
>TRBJ2-7|TRBD2|NA|TRBV27
TGTGCCAGCAGTTTACTAGGACTAGCGGGAGGCGAGCAGTACTTC
CASSLLGLAGGEQYF
>TRBJ1-5|TRBD1|NA|TRBV10-3
TGTGCCATCAGTGAGCTGGGACAGGGGGCACAGCCCCAGCATTTT
CAISELGQGAQPQHF
>TRBJ2-1|NA|NA|TRBV4-3
TGCGCCAGCAGCCAAGATTCGGACCGGGGGGCCCCCTACAATGAGCAGTTCTTC
CASSQDSDRGAPYNEQFF
>TRBJ2-6|NA|NA|TRBV19
TGTGCCAGTAGTGGAAGGGGGTTTGGGGCCAACGTCCTGACTTTC
CASSGRGFGANVLTF
>TRBJ1-4|NA|NA|TRBV19
TGTGCCAGTAGGTGGGCAGGGACTGAAAAACTGTTTTTT
CASRWAGTEKLFF
>TRBJ2-7|TRBD1|NA|TRBV18
TGTGCCAGCTCACCGGGACAGGGGGCCTACGAGCAGTACTTC
CASSPGQGAYEQYF
>TRBJ2-5|NA|NA|TRBV25-1
TGTGCCAGCAGCGCGTACGGGACATTCCAAGAGACCCAGTACTTC
CASSAYGTFQETQYF
>TRBJ1-1|NA|NA|TRBV27
TGTGCCAGCAGTTCTTACGCTGAAGCTTTCTTT
CASSSYAEAFF
>TRBJ2-3|TRBD2|NA|TRBV2
TGTGCCAGCAGCGTCAGAGCGGGAGGGGGCACAGATACGCAGTATTTT
CASSVRAGGGTDTQYF
>TRBJ2-1|NA|once|TRBV2
TGTGCCAGCAGCCAACAGCAATACAATGAGCAGTTCTTC
CASSQQQYNEQFF
>TRBJ2-3|NA|NA|TRBV28
TGTGCCAGCAGTTTCCCATCACAGGGGACTCCCACAGATACGCAGTATTTT
CASSFPSQGTPTDTQYF
>TRBJ2-6|TRBD1|NA|TRBV5-1
TGCGCCAGCAGCCCCGGGACAGGGGGCTCTGCTGGGGCCAACGTCCTGACTTTC
CASSPGTGGSAGANVLTF
>TRBJ2-1|TRBD2|NA|TRBV6-6
TGTGCCAGCAGCCCGACTAGCGGGAGTTTCAATGAGCAGTTCTTC
CASSPTSGSFNEQFF
>TRBJ1-2|NA|NA|TRBV7-9
TGTGCCAGCCATTATGGGACAAAAAATGGCTACACCTTC
CASHYGTKNGYTF
>TRBJ1-2|NA|once|TRBV4-1
TGCGCCAGCAGCCAAGATGTGCAGCTGACCCTCTATGGCTACACCTTC
CASSQDVQLTLYGYTF
>TRBJ2-7|TRBD2|NA|TRBV6-6
TGTGCCAGCAGGGGACTAGCGGGAGTCCACGAGCAGTACTTC
CASRGLAGVHEQYF
>TRBJ2-7|NA|NA|TRBV7-6
TGTGCCAGCAGCAGAACTAACTCCTACGAGCAGTACTTC
CASSRTNSYEQYF
>TRBJ1-5|NA|NA|TRBV2
TGTGCCAGCAGGGAGACCTACAATCAGCCCCAGCATTTT
CASRETYNQPQHF
>TRBJ2-2|NA|NA|TRBV6-1
TGTGCCAGCAGTGGGGACCGATGGAACACCGGGGAGCTGTTTTTT
CASSGDRWNTGELFF
>TRBJ2-5|NA|once|TRBV2
TGTGCCAGCAAAAAAGCGGGGACAGAAGGCGAGACCCAGTACTTC
CASKKAGTEGETQYF
>TRBJ2-2|TRBD1|NA|TRBV7-3
TGTGCCAGCAGCAAAACGGGGACAGGAATGTACACCGGGGAGCTGTTTTTT
CASSKTGTGMYTGELFF
>TRBJ2-7|NA|NA|TRBV7-2
TGTGCCAGCAGCCGAGGGGGGGGCCTCTACGAGCAGTACTTC
CASSRGGGLYEQYF
>TRBJ1-2|NA|few|TRBV7-2
TGTGCCAGCAGCTTAGGAGGGGACTATGGCTACACCTTC
CASSLGGDYGYTF
>TRBJ2-3|NA|NA|TRBV6-5
TGTGCCAGCAGTTTTTCAGGGGCGATTGATACGCAGTATTTT
CASSFSGAIDTQYF
>TRBJ1-1|NA|NA|TRBV9
TGTGCCAGCAGCGTAGACGGATCTAGGACTGAAGCTTTCTTT
CASSVDGSRTEAFF
>TRBJ2-7|NA|NA|TRBV10-3
TGTGCCATCAGTGCCTACGAGCAGTACTTC
CAISAYEQYF
>TRBJ1-1|NA|once|TRBV7-6
TGTGCCAGCAGCTTAGGAACGGGGGAAGCTTTCTTT
CASSLGTGEAFF
>TRBJ2-7|NA|few|TRBV27
TGTGCCAGCACCTCACGGCGGGGCAACTCCTACGAGCAGTACTTC
CASTSRRGNSYEQYF
>TRBJ2-3|NA|NA|TRBV7-3
TGTGCCAGCAGCTTACATGATACGCAGTATTTT
CASSLHDTQYF
>TRBJ2-1|NA|large|TRBV29-1
TGCAGCGTAGGTACTGGACCCGACAATGAGCAGTTCTTC
CSVGTGPDNEQFF
>TRBJ1-4|NA|NA|TRBV7-9
TGTGCCAGCAGCTCGGGTGGCGAAAAACTGTTTTTT
CASSSGGEKLFF
>TRBJ2-5|TRBD1|NA|TRBV19
TGTGCCATAGGACAGGGGGCTTCGGAGACCCAGTACTTC
CAIGQGASETQYF
>TRBJ2-7|NA|NA|TRBV9
TGTGCCAGCAGCGTAGGAGGGGGGGCGGCCTACGAGCAGTACTTC
CASSVGGGAAYEQYF
>TRBJ2-6|NA|NA|TRBV19
TGTGCCAGTAGTATAGAGTCGAGGGGGGGGCCAAGCTCTGGGGCCAACGTCCTGACTTTC
CASSIESRGGPSSGANVLTF
>TRBJ2-7|TRBD1|NA|TRBV10-2
TGCGCCAGCAGTGAGTCAGCAGGACAGGGCCTCTACGAGCAGTACTTC
CASSESAGQGLYEQYF
>TRBJ2-3|NA|once|TRBV7-2
TGTGCCGGGGGACCGCGGGGGCCCACAGATACGCAGTATTTT
CAGGPRGPTDTQYF
>TRBJ2-7|NA|NA|TRBV5-1
TGCGCCAGCAAGTACAGCGGCTACTTCACCTACGAGCAGTACTTC
CASKYSGYFTYEQYF
>TRBJ2-7|TRBD1|NA|TRBV6-1
TGTGCCAGCAGTGAGGGGACAGGGGACCACGAGCAGTACTTC
CASSEGTGDHEQYF
>TRBJ1-6|NA|NA|TRBV6-1
TGTGCCAGCAGTGGCAGGGAAAGTGGGGTAGGATCACCCCTCCACTTT
CASSGRESGVGSPLHF
>TRBJ2-3|TRBD2|NA|TRBV28
TGTGCCAGCATTTGGGGGAGGGCTCTAGGAACGCAGTATTTT
CASIWGRALGTQYF
>TRBJ2-7|NA|NA|TRBV11-3
TGTGCCAGCAGCCCGGGGAATCAGAACAACTACGAGCAGTACTTC
CASSPGNQNNYEQYF
>TRBJ1-1|TRBD1|NA|TRBV7-6
TGTGCCAGCAGCCTCGGAGGGGGCCAGGGGTATACTGAAGCTTTCTTT
CASSLGGGQGYTEAFF
>TRBJ2-4|TRBD2|NA|TRBV29-1
TGCAGCGTGGGGGGGGAGGCGGGAAACATTCAGTACTTC
CSVGGEAGNIQYF
>TRBJ1-1|TRBD1|NA|TRBV29-1
TGCAGCGCTGTGGACAGGGACACTGAAGCTTTCTTT
CSAVDRDTEAFF
>TRBJ2-7|NA|NA|TRBV30
TGTGCCTGGAGTGGAGACAGCTTCTACGAGCAGTACTTC
CAWSGDSFYEQYF
>TRBJ2-7|NA|NA|TRBV19
TGTGCCAAATACCCTGAAGGAGGGCCGGAGAGCGAGCAGTACTTC
CAKYPEGGPESEQYF
>TRBJ2-3|TRBD2|NA|TRBV25-1
TGTGCCAGCAGTGAGGGCGGGAGGGCCTCCACAGATACGCAGTATTTT
CASSEGGRASTDTQYF
>TRBJ1-2|NA|NA|TRBV7-3
TGTGCCAGCAGCTTAGGACCGGCAGACGTTATCACCTTC
CASSLGPADVITF
>TRBJ1-1|TRBD1|few|TRBV27
TGTGCCAGCAGTTCATGGGACAGGGTGGAAACTGAAGCTTTCTTT
CASSSWDRVETEAFF
>TRBJ2-1|TRBD2|once|TRBV7-2
TGTGCCAGCAGCTTTGAACTAGCGGGAGGGCCTAACAATGAGCAGTTCTTC
CASSFELAGGPNNEQFF
>TRBJ2-1|NA|NA|TRBV28
TGTGCCAGCAGACTGATCAACCTTCATAGTTATGAGCAGTTCTTC
CASRLINLHSYEQFF
>TRBJ1-4|NA|NA|TRBV4-2
TGTGCCAGCAGCCAAGATGCAGGGAATAATGAAAAACTGTTTTTT
CASSQDAGNNEKLFF
>TRBJ1-1|NA|NA|TRBV7-2
TGTGCCAGCAGCCCCAGCGGGAGAACTGAAGCTTTCTTT
CASSPSGRTEAFF
>TRBJ1-4|NA|NA|TRBV9
TGTGCCAGCAGCGCCGTCGGACAGAGATATGAAAAACTGTTTTTT
CASSAVGQRYEKLFF
>TRBJ1-1|NA|NA|TRBV28
TGTGCCAGCAGTTTAAGGGGCACTGAAGCTTTCTTT
CASSLRGTEAFF
>TRBJ1-2|NA|NA|TRBV30
TGTGCCTGCTCCCCTCTACAGGTGACTAACTATGGCTACACCTTC
CACSPLQVTNYGYTF
>TRBJ1-1|NA|NA|TRBV11-1
TGTGCCAGCAGCTTATTTGCGGTAGAGAGGGCTTTCTTT
CASSLFAVERAFF